This T cell receptor beta chain was profiled in a study of PD-1 blockade in classical Hodgkin lymphoma. General study findings and limits: Relapsed/refractory patients reportedly had lower baseline diversity than newly diagnosed patients.

Germline-derived CDR1 and CDR2 are LNHNV and YYDKDF (reference sequence). Losses at the gene ends were 0 bases for V and 7 bases for J; bases not matched to a gene: 6. CDR3 length equals 15 residues. A word on this clone: The antigen is not known.

Noted time point: cycle 4 day 1 (C4D1), after more than five weeks of nivolumab. Each and every patient relapsed after autologous stem cell transplantation, and patients got differing brentuximab vedotin exposure. The protocol was immunoSEQ multiplex PCR, while the TCRdb copy is restricted to in-frame clones and leaves out a portion. The sample includes 85,000 to 90,000 clones, 90% of them seen just once. The V and J genes are TRBV15 and TRBJ1-2; 9 bases fit TRBD1. This specimen consisted of peripheral blood mononuclear cells (PBMCs), obtained before the fourth cycle of nivolumab. The sequence derives from a human donor with classical Hodgkin lymphoma. The CDR3 bases are TGTGCCACCAGCAGAGAGGGACAGGGAGCGGCTGGCTACACCTTC. Translation: CATSREGQGAAGYTF. Together with reference TRBV15 and TRBJ1-2, the CDR3 gives the full variable domain: DAMVIQNPRYQVTQFGKPVTLSCSQTLNHNVMYWYQQKSSQAPKLLFHYYDKDFNNEADTPDNFQSRRPNTSFCFLDIRSPGLGDTAMYLCATSREGQGAAGYTFGSGTRLTVV.